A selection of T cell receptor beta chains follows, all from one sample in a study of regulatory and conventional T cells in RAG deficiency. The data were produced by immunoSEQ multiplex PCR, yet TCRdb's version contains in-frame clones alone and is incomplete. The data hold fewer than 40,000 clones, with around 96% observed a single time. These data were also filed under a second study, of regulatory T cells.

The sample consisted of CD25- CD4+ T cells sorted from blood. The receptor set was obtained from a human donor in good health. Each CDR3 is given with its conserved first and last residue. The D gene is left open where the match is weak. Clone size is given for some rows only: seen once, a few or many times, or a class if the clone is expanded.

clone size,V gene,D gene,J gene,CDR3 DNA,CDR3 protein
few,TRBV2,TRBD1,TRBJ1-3,TGTGCCAGCAGAACCGACAGGGCTGGAAACACCATATATTTT,CASRTDRAGNTIYF
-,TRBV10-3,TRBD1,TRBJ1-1,TGTGCCATCAGCCCGACAGGGGGGGGGACTGAAGCTTTCTTT,CAISPTGGGTEAFF
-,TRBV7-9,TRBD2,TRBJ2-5,TGTGCCAGCAGGACCGGACTAGTTGGTTTGGAGACCCAGTACTTC,CASRTGLVGLETQYF
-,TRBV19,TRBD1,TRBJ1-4,TGTGCCAGTAGTATAGGCCGTTACGGACAGGGTCCTAATGAAAAACTGTTTTTT,CASSIGRYGQGPNEKLFF
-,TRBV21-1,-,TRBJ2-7,TGTGCCAGCAGCAAAGCGTCCCTAACAGGGGGCTTGGGGGAGCAGTACTTC,CASSKASLTGGLGEQYF
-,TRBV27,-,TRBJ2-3,TGTGCCAGCAGTTTTGAAACAGGAATCGATACGCAGTATTTT,CASSFETGIDTQYF
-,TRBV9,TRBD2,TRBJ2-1,TGTGCCAGCAGCCAGACTAGCGGTTCCTACAATGAGCAGTTCTTC,CASSQTSGSYNEQFF
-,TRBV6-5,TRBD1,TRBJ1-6,TGTGCCAGCAGTTACTCCGGACAGGCCGCAAATTCCCCCCTCCACTTT,CASSYSGQAANSPLHF
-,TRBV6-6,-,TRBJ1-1,TGTGCCAGCAGTTACTCGGCTCAGGCAGCTTTCTTT,CASSYSAQAAFF
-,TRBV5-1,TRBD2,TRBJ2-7,TGCGCCAGCAGCTTGGGAGCGGGGTTTACCTACGAGCAGTACTTC,CASSLGAGFTYEQYF
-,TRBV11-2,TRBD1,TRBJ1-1,TGTGCCAGCAGCGCCTGGGACAGGGGGAACACTGAAGCTTTCTTT,CASSAWDRGNTEAFF
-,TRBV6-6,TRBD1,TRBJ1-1,TGTGCCAGCAGGGGACAGGGGGCAGACACTGAAGCTTTCTTT,CASRGQGADTEAFF
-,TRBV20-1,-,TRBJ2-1,TGCAGTGCTAGCTCGTACAATGAGCAGTTCTTC,CSASSYNEQFF
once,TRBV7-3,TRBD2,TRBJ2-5,TGTGCCAGCAGCCCCCTGGGACTAGCGGGAGATGAGACCCAGTACTTC,CASSPLGLAGDETQYF
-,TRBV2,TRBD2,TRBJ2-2,TGTGCCAGCATCCTAGGCGGGGGGCGCCGGGAGCTGTTTTTT,CASILGGGRRELFF
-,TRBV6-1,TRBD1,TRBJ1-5,TGTGCCAGCAGTTCGGCCGGGACAGGGAATCAGCCCCAGCATTTT,CASSSAGTGNQPQHF
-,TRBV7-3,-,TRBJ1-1,TGTGCCAGCAGCTTACTGGGCTTGGGCACTGAAGCTTTCTTT,CASSLLGLGTEAFF
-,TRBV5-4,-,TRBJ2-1,TGTGCCAGCAGCGACCGGGACAACTACAATGAGCAGTTCTTC,CASSDRDNYNEQFF
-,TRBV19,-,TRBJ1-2,TGTGCCAGTAGTATAGGAGACAGATTCTATGGCTACACCTTC,CASSIGDRFYGYTF
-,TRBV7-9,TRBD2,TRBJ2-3,TGTGCCAGCAGCTTACTATATGGCGGGAGAGAAGATACGCAGTATTTT,CASSLLYGGREDTQYF
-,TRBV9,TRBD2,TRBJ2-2,TGTGCCAGCAGCGATACTAGCGGGAGAGGGTCCGGGGAGCTGTTTTTT,CASSDTSGRGSGELFF
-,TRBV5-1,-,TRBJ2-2,TGCGCCAGCAGCTTGGCGGGAGTAACCGGGGAGCTGTTTTTT,CASSLAGVTGELFF
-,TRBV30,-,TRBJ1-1,TGTGCCTGGACTGTAGGGGTGAACACTGAAGCTTTCTTT,CAWTVGVNTEAFF
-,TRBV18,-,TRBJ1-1,TGTGCCAGCTCACCCGTCCAGGGCACTGAAGCTTTCTTT,CASSPVQGTEAFF
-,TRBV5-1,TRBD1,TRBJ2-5,TGCGCCAGCAGCTGCGACTTGACGACAGGGCTAGAGACCCAGTACTTC,CASSCDLTTGLETQYF
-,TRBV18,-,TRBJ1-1,TGTGCCAGCCCCGCTGGCGGCGACAGGCCGATGAACACTGAAGCTTTCTTT,CASPAGGDRPMNTEAFF
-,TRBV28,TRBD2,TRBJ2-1,TGTGCCAGCAGGATACTCGGGACTAGCGGGATTCATGAGCAGTTCTTC,CASRILGTSGIHEQFF
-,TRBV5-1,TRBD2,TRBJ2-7,TGCGCCAGCAGCCCCCCGGGACTAGCGGTTAACTACGAGCAGTACTTC,CASSPPGLAVNYEQYF
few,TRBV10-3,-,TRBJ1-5,TGTGCCATCAGTGAGTCGAGGGATAGCAATCAGCCCCAGCATTTT,CAISESRDSNQPQHF
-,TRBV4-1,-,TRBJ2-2,TGCGCCAGCAGCCAAACGGACTTGAACACCGGGGAGCTGTTTTTT,CASSQTDLNTGELFF
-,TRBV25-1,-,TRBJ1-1,TGTGCCAGCAGTAGGGCTACAGGTATGAACACTGAAGCTTTCTTT,CASSRATGMNTEAFF
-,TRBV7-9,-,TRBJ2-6,TGTGCCAGCAGCATAACAGGGTCTGGGGCCAACGTCCTGACTTTC,CASSITGSGANVLTF
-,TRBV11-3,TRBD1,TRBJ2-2,TGTGCCAGCAGCTTAGGGACAGGTAGTTGGACGGCGAACACCGGGGAGCTGTTTTTT,CASSLGTGSWTANTGELFF
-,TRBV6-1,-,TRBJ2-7,TGTGCCAGCAGTGAAATCCAGGGGAGTCCCTACGAGCAGTACTTC,CASSEIQGSPYEQYF
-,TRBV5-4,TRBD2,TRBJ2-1,TGTGCCAGCAGCCTGGGAAGGAAGCGGGGAGACAATGAGCAGTTCTTC,CASSLGRKRGDNEQFF
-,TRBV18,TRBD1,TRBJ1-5,TGTGCCAGCTCACCCAACCAACAAGTCAGGGGGCAAGGTCAGCCCCAGCATTTT,CASSPNQQVRGQGQPQHF
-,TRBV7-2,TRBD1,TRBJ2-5,TGTGCCAGCAGCTCAACAGGGGTACAAGAGACCCAGTACTTC,CASSSTGVQETQYF
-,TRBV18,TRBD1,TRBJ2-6,TGTGCCAGCTCACAACAACAGGGGACTGGGGCCAACGTCCTGACTTTC,CASSQQQGTGANVLTF
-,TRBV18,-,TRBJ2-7,TGTGCCAGCTCTCGGGCAGGGTCCTACGAGCAGTACTTC,CASSRAGSYEQYF
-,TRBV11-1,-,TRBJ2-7,TGTGCCAGCAGCTTCGGCGAGCGGGTCTACGAGCAGTACTTC,CASSFGERVYEQYF
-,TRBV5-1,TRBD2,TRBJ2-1,TGCGCCAGCAGCTTGAATGGACTAGCGGGGTATAATGAGCAGTTCTTC,CASSLNGLAGYNEQFF
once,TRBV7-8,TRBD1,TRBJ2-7,TGTGCCAGCAGCTTAGGTACAGTCTCCAGGGGGATGTACGAGCAGTACTTC,CASSLGTVSRGMYEQYF
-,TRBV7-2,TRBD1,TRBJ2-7,TGTGCCAGCAGCCCGACAGGGGATATCTACGAGCAGTACTTC,CASSPTGDIYEQYF
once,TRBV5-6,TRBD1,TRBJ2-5,TGTGCCAGCAGCTCCGCCCCCGACAGGGGGAAGGAGACCCAGTACTTC,CASSSAPDRGKETQYF
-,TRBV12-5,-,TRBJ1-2,TGTGCTAGTGGCTCGGGGTTTAGCTATGGCTACACCTTC,CASGSGFSYGYTF